The 31 T cell receptor beta chains given below trace back to one sample, sequenced in a study of blood T cell repertoires in COVID-19. The repertoire was sequenced with immunoSEQ multiplex PCR; TCRdb's copy has only in-frame clones and lacks some. The profile shows more than 95,000 clones, more than 80% of them singletons. The sequenced material came from peripheral blood. The source of these receptors is a man aged 60-69 years with acute or convalescent COVID-19.

This rearrangement joins TRBV18 to TRBJ1-1, with D possibly TRBD1 on 5 matching bases. The germline V gene has CDR1 KGHSH and CDR2 LQKENI. The CDR3 is made up of 15 amino acids. Trimming removed 2 bases from V and 11 bases from J, with 21 bases in between. CDR3 DNA: TGTGCCAGCTCACCATCCACACCAGGTCCCCGGGGGGCTTTCTTT. Protein sequence: CASSPSTPGPRGAFF.

The rearrangement links TRBV19 to TRBJ1-1; 9 positions agree with TRBD1. The CDR3 loop spans 14 amino acids. Unmatched junction bases numbered 4, after V lost 2 bases and J lost 6 bases. Germline V gene lookup returns CDR1 LNHDA and CDR2 SQIVND (reference sequence). This CDR3 is CASSISGQGPEAFF. CDR3 bases: TGTGCCAGTAGTATATCGGGACAGGGTCCTGAAGCTTTCTTT.

The CDR3 nucleotides read TGTGCCAGCAGCCAATCTCGGGGAATGGGTGGCTACACCTTC. Protein: CASSQSRGMGGYTF. The rearrangement joins TRBV3-1 (or the pseudogene TRBV3-2) to TRBJ1-2; D unclear. Deletions cut 2 bases from V and 7 bases from J, with 14 bases between. Germline V gene data show CDR1 as LGHDT and CDR2 as YNNKEL (reference sequence). The CDR3 is 14 residues long.

The chain's CDR3 is CASRSAGGKNEQFF. The CDR3 nucleotides read TGTGCCAGCAGATCCGCGGGAGGGAAGAATGAGCAGTTCTTC. This rearrangement joins TRBV13 to TRBJ2-1, with 9 bases aligning to TRBD2. The CDR3 is made up of 14 amino acids. The V and J ends lost 6 bases and 7 bases, in that order; junction bases with no gene match: 7. CDR1 and CDR2 from the germline V gene are PRHDT and FYEKMQ (reference sequence).

The V and J genes are TRBV28 and TRBJ2-1; 11 bases line up with TRBD2. The J segment lost 4 bases and the V segment lost 8 bases, leaving 10 bases of the junction unmatched. The CDR3 sequence is 16 residues long. Germline V gene data show CDR1 as MDHEN and CDR2 as SYDVKM. The CDR3: CASPPTGTSGYNEQFF. The CDR3 DNA sequence: TGTGCCAGCCCCCCTACCGGGACTAGCGGATACAATGAGCAGTTCTTC.

This clone has just a few counts. This chain links TRBV7-8 with TRBJ2-3, with 7 bases identical to TRBD2. Per the germline V gene, CDR1 is SGHVS and CDR2 is FQNEAQ. Unmatched junction bases numbered 9, after V lost 5 bases and J lost 4 bases. The CDR3 contains 15 residues. CDR3 bases: TGTGCCAGCAGCCCCCAGAGCGGGGCCTCAGATACGCAGTATTTT. Amino acids: CASSPQSGASDTQYF.

This chain uses TRBV5-1 with TRBJ1-2, with 7 bases matching TRBD1. CDR1 is SGHRS and CDR2 is YFSETQ in the germline V gene. The CDR3 spans 16 residues. V lost 0 bases, J lost 4 bases, and 9 bases stayed unmatched. The CDR3 is CASSLAGTVQGYGYTF. CDR3 DNA: TGCGCCAGCAGCTTGGCCGGGACAGTCCAGGGCTATGGCTACACCTTC.

V is TRBV2 and J is TRBJ2-2; 8 nucleotides line up with TRBD1. Germline V CDR1 and CDR2: SNHLY, FYNNEI. V shed 4 bases and J 5 bases; nucleotides not matched to a gene: 6. The length of the CDR3 is 15 residues. CDR3 bases: TGTGCCAGCAGTGGGACAGGGCGCAAAACCGGGGAGCTGTTTTTT. This codes for CASSGTGRKTGELFF.

The J gene is TRBJ2-7, the V gene TRBV19; the D is unclear. The CDR3 totals 14 residues. CDR1 is LNHDA and CDR2 is SQIVND in the germline V gene (reference sequence). Trimming removed 1 base from V and 2 bases from J, with 9 bases in between. CDR3 amino acids: CASSIVTAPYEQYF. The CDR3 nucleotides are TGTGCCAGTAGTATAGTGACTGCCCCCTACGAGCAGTACTTC.

The chain links TRBV28 to TRBJ1-2; 10 bases line up with TRBD1. The CDR3 contains 12 residues. Trimming cost V 5 bases and J 7 bases; bases outside gene matches: 1. Germline-derived CDR1 and CDR2 are MDHEN and SYDVKM. CDR3 sequence reads: CASSRTGGGYTF. The CDR3 DNA reads TGTGCCAGCAGTCGGACAGGGGGTGGCTACACCTTC.

J is TRBJ2-1 and V is TRBV10-3; TRBD2 matches at 14 bases. The germline V gene encodes CDR1 ENHRY and CDR2 SYGVKD. J was trimmed by 9 bases and V by 7 bases; bases with no gene match: 5. The CDR3 is 14 residues long. CDR3 sequence: CAITGTSGSGEQFF. CDR3 nucleotide sequence: TGTGCCATCACCGGGACTAGCGGGAGCGGTGAGCAGTTCTTC.

The J gene is TRBJ2-5, the V gene TRBV9; the D gene is possibly TRBD2 (6 bases). Trimming took off 0 bases at V and 1 base at J, with 10 bases between the two ends. CDR3 size: 15 residues. Germline CDR1 reads SGDLS; CDR2 reads YYNGEE. The CDR3 sequence is CASSVAGGTQETQYF. The CDR3 bases are TGTGCCAGCAGCGTAGCTGGGGGGACCCAAGAGACCCAGTACTTC.

This chain joins TRBV27 and TRBJ1-5, with 9 bases aligning to TRBD1. The germline CDR1 and CDR2 sequences are MNHEY and SMNVEV (reference sequence). The CDR3 is 15 residues long. V was pared by 4 bases and J by 6 bases, with 7 bases of the junction left unmatched. The CDR3, as DNA: TGTGCCAGCAGTTCCGGGACAGGGACTCGTCAGCCCCAGCATTTT. Translation: CASSSGTGTRQPQHF.

The V and J genes are TRBV6-5 and TRBJ1-5; 7 positions agree with TRBD1. The trim removed 6 bases at V and 7 bases at J, leaving 9 bases unmatched. CDR3 size: 14 residues. Germline values: CDR1 MNHEY, CDR2 SVGAGI. CDR3 nucleotide sequence: TGTGCCAGCAGGGAGACAGGGTTCGGCCAGCCCCAGCATTTT. This codes for CASRETGFGQPQHF.

The CDR3 region has the DNA TGTGCCAGCAGCGTCCCGAAAGGGGAGGACAATGAGCAGTTCTTC. It translates to CASSVPKGEDNEQFF. The chain has TRBV5-4 and TRBJ2-1; a possible D gene is TRBD2 (6 bases). V gave up 4 bases and J gave up 5 bases, with 16 bases separating them. The germline V gene encodes CDR1 SGHNT and CDR2 YYREEE (reference sequence). The CDR3 length is 15 residues.

This clone was observed a handful of times. The chain employs TRBV10-3 and TRBJ2-3, with 13 nucleotides matching TRBD2. The CDR3 is 15 amino acids. Trimming cost V 6 bases and J 4 bases; bases outside gene matches: 4. CDR1 is ENHRY and CDR2 is SYGVKD in the germline V gene. The CDR3 region is CAIRRTSGSPDTQYF. The CDR3 DNA follows: TGTGCCATCAGGCGGACTAGCGGGAGCCCAGATACGCAGTATTTT.

This sequence joins TRBV7-8 and TRBJ2-2; no reliable D call. V gave up 5 bases and J gave up 4 bases, with 20 bases separating them. Germline V gene lookup returns CDR1 SGHVS and CDR2 FQNEAQ. The CDR3 is 17 residues long. The CDR3 sequence: CASSRSISGEGTGELFF. The CDR3 region has the DNA TGTGCCAGCAGCCGCTCGATATCCGGAGAAGGCACCGGGGAGCTGTTTTTT.

The chain combines TRBV7-2 with TRBJ1-1; D gene ambiguous. Trimming pared 5 bases from V and 7 bases from J, leaving 11 bases between. CDR3 size: 12 residues. Looked up from germline, CDR1 is SGHTA and CDR2 is FQGNSA. CDR3 sequence reads: CASSRALFEAFF. As DNA, the CDR3 is TGTGCCAGCAGCCGTGCGTTGTTTGAAGCTTTCTTT.

This chain uses TRBV4-1 with TRBJ1-1; 9 bases map to TRBD1. Trimming at V came to 6 bases and at J to 1 base, leaving 12 bases not matched to a gene. This CDR3 spans 17 amino acids. The V gene's germline CDR1 is MGHRA and CDR2 YSYEKL. CDR3 loop: CASRTVLQGAENTEAFF. As DNA, the CDR3 is TGCGCCAGCAGAACCGTTCTACAGGGGGCGGAGAACACTGAAGCTTTCTTT.

The chain joins TRBV2 to TRBJ2-1; the D gene is possibly TRBD2 (6 bases). The CDR3 spans 15 residues. Trimming removed 4 bases at V and 5 bases at J, with 15 bases between. CDR1 SNHLY and CDR2 FYNNEI come from the germline V gene. CDR3 region: CASSVRRAGDNEQFF. In DNA, the CDR3 is TGTGCCAGCAGTGTACGGAGGGCCGGGGACAATGAGCAGTTCTTC.

The chain has TRBV3-1 (or the pseudogene TRBV3-2) and TRBJ1-2, with D possibly TRBD1 on 6 matching bases. There are 14 residues in the CDR3. V was trimmed by 2 bases and J by 2 bases, leaving 9 bases between them. Germline assignment: CDR1 LGHDT and CDR2 YNNKEL (reference sequence). DNA for the CDR3: TGTGCCAGCAGCCAAACCCAGGGGAACTATGGCTACACCTTC. It specifies CASSQTQGNYGYTF.

The chain couples TRBV18 to TRBJ1-3; 7 nucleotides align to TRBD1. This CDR3 spans 16 amino acids. CDR1 is KGHSH and CDR2 is LQKENI in the germline V gene. V shed 4 bases and J 0 bases; nucleotides not matched to a gene: 6. The CDR3 sequence: CASSLGQMSSGNTIYF. Written as DNA, the CDR3 is TGTGCCAGCTCACTGGGACAGATGAGCTCTGGAAACACCATATATTTT.

This clone was seen only a few times. This chain connects TRBV30 to TRBJ1-4; the D is unclear. The length of the CDR3 is 13 residues. Trimming stripped 3 bases from V and 7 bases from J, with 12 bases between. The V gene's germline CDR1 is GTSNPN and CDR2 SVGIG (reference sequence). Here the CDR3 DNA reads TGTGCCTGGAGCTCATTGCTCGGTGAAAAACTGTTTTTT. This encodes CAWSSLLGEKLFF.

CDR3 in DNA: TGCGCCAGCAGCCAAGAATCGACAGGGGGCACTGAAGCTTTCTTT. Protein sequence: CASSQESTGGTEAFF. The V call is TRBV4-3, the J call TRBJ1-1; 9 nucleotides match TRBD1. V dropped 0 bases and J dropped 4; count of bases not matched to a gene: 3. In germline, CDR1 is LGHNA, CDR2 YSLEER. This CDR3 region has 15 residues.

In this sample, this clone turned up a few times. This chain links TRBV4-1 with TRBJ2-7; 11 bases are a match to TRBD2. This CDR3 is 17 amino acids long. Germline CDR1 reads MGHRA; CDR2 reads YSYEKL. In DNA, the CDR3 is TGCGCGAAGGGACCCACCCTCGGGACTAGCGGAACCTACGAGCAGTACTTC. This sequence encodes CAKGPTLGTSGTYEQYF.

The gene calls are TRBV9 and TRBJ1-4; 9 nucleotides match TRBD1. Trimming took 3 bases from V and 6 from J; bases not matched to a gene: 12. Germline CDR1 reads SGDLS; CDR2 reads YYNGEE. There are 17 residues in the CDR3. The CDR3 here is CASSEGTGSPSDEKLFF. The CDR3 DNA is TGTGCCAGCAGCGAGGGGACAGGGAGCCCCTCTGATGAAAAACTGTTTTTT. The variable domain in full, completed from reference TRBV9 and TRBJ1-4, reads DSGVTQTPKHLITATGQRVTLRCSPRSGDLSVYWYQQSLDQGLQFLIQYYNGEERAKGNILERFSAQQFPDLHSELNLSSLELGDSALYFCASSEGTGSPSDEKLFFGSGTQLSVL.

The CDR3 sequence: CASSLSGGNQPQHF. The CDR3 region has the DNA TGTGCCAGCAGCTTGTCGGGGGGGAATCAGCCCCAGCATTTT. The chain joins TRBV5-4 to TRBJ1-5; TRBD1 is a possible D gene (5 bases). Germline loops: CDR1 SGHNT, CDR2 YYREEE (reference sequence). The V and J ends lost 1 base and 4 bases respectively, with 9 bases between them. The CDR3 is made up of 14 amino acids.

The rearrangement joins TRBV12-3 or TRBV12-4 to TRBJ1-6; 9 positions match TRBD1. The V segment lost 8 bases and the J segment 10 bases; nucleotides outside the gene matches: 3. There are 12 residues in the CDR3. The CDR3 DNA follows: TGTGCCAGCGGACAGGGGCTCTCACCCCTCCACTTT. This gives the protein CASGQGLSPLHF.

This chain links TRBV12-5 with TRBJ1-1; D is perhaps TRBD1 (5 bases). Looked up from germline, CDR1 is LGHNT and CDR2 is FRNRAP. This CDR3 is 13 amino acids long. V dropped 6 bases and J dropped 2 bases, with 10 bases sitting between them. CDR3: CASGGGGNTEAFF. CDR3 nucleotide sequence: TGTGCTAGTGGGGGGGGAGGTAACACTGAAGCTTTCTTT.

V gene TRBV6-2 or TRBV6-3 combines with J gene TRBJ2-1, with 16 nucleotides matching TRBD2. The germline gives CDR1 MNHEY, CDR2 SVGEGT. J gave up 7 bases and V 6 bases, and 9 bases lay outside the gene matches. The CDR3 has 17 residues. CDR3 sequence: CASSPLGLAGGPNEQFF. CDR3 coding DNA: TGTGCCAGCAGCCCTTTGGGACTAGCGGGAGGGCCGAATGAGCAGTTCTTC.

This clone was picked up one time. This chain connects TRBV10-1 to TRBJ2-7, with TRBD1 identical over 7 bases. The germline gives CDR1 WNHNN, CDR2 SYGVQD (reference sequence). The junction had 17 bases not matched to a gene; V was cut back by 6 bases and J by 3 bases. The CDR3 has 17 residues. The CDR3 nucleotides read TGCGCCAGCAGGGGGAACCCCGGTGTGGGACAGTTCTACGAGCAGTACGTC. This translates into CASRGNPGVGQFYEQYV.